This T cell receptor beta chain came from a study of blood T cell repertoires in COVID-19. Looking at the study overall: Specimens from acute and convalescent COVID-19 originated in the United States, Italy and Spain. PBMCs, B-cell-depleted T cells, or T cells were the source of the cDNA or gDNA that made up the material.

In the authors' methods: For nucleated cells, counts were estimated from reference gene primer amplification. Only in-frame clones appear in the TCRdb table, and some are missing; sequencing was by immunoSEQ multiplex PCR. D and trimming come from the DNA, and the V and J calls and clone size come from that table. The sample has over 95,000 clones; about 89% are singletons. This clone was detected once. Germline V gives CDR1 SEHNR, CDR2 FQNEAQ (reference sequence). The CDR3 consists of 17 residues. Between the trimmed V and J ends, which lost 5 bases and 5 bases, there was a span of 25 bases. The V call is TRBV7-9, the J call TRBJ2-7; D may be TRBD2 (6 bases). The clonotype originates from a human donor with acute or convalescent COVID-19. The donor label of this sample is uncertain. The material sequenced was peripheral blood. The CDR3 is CASSHHGWRDGTNEQYF. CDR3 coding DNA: TGTGCCAGCAGCCACCATGGATGGCGGGACGGAACTAACGAGCAGTACTTC.